The clone carrying this TCR beta chain was seen just once. TCRdb ran MiXCR on the multiplex PCR reads and lists one entry per CDR3 protein. Among roughly 15,000 distinct CDR3 sequences listed, approximately 51% were seen once. These data come from a study of breast tumors, draining lymph nodes, adjacent tissues. Source material: tumor-adjacent breast tissue. This TCR was sampled from a female donor with breast cancer. Some clones in this sample may be carry-over from other donors' samples.

CDR3 in DNA: TGTGCCAGCTGGGGAGGGACTAGCGGTTTAACAGATACGCAGTATTTT. Its translation is CASWGGTSGLTDTQYF. The chain is built from TRBV13 and TRBJ2-3; 11 positions agree with TRBD2. Per the germline V gene, CDR1 is PRHDT and CDR2 is FYEKMQ (reference sequence). The CDR3 sequence is 16 residues long. J lost 3 bases, V lost 8 bases, and 10 bases had no gene match. Full variable domain (rest looked up from reference TRBV13 and TRBJ2-3): AAGVIQSPRHLIKEKRETATLKCYPIPRHDTVYWYQQGPGQDPQFLISFYEKMQSDKGSIPDRFSAQQFSDYHSELNMSSLELGDSALYFCASWGGTSGLTDTQYFGPGTRLTVL.